These 3 T cell receptor beta chains originate from one sample sequenced in a study of T cell clonality in common variable immunodeficiency. The repertoire was sequenced with immunoSEQ multiplex PCR; TCRdb's copy has only in-frame clones and lacks some. The sample is made up of tens of thousands of clones, none counted only once. Sequenced: peripheral blood mononuclear cells. These receptors all stem from a person aged 18-69 years in good health.

This clone has ten or more counts. A read error may account for a junction end that differs from germline. The read ends 3 residues before the CDR3 terminus; that terminus is restored from the germline J gene. This chain connects TRBV7-7 to TRBJ2-1; TRBD2 might be the D (5 bases). The germline V gene encodes CDR1 SSHAT and CDR2 FNYEAQ (reference sequence). The CDR3 spans 14 residues. The CDR3 protein is CASSPTSSYNEQFF. The sequenced part of the CDR3 DNA is TGTGCTAGCAGTCCTACTAGCTCCTACAATGAG.

This clone was seen at least ten times. CDR3 residues: CASSIDSGSSYEQYF. The sequenced part of the CDR3 DNA is TGTGCCAGTAGTATAGATAGCGGTAGCTCCTACGAG. The chain has TRBV19 and TRBJ2-7; maybe TRBD2 (6 bases). The read ends 3 residues early relative to the CDR3; the germline J gene fills the gap. V lost 0 bases to trimming and J lost 0 bases, with 9 bases between them. Looked up from germline, CDR1 is LNHDA and CDR2 is SQIVND (reference sequence). The CDR3 loop spans 15 amino acids.

This clone showed up many times. The read gets to within 3 residues of the CDR3 end, and the germline J gene fills in the rest. The V and J genes are TRBV30 and TRBJ1-3; the D is unclear. The CDR3 extends over 14 amino acids. Trimming left V 4 bases short and J 0 bases short, with 10 bases between. CDR1 GTSNPN and CDR2 SVGIG come from the germline V gene (reference sequence). The CDR3 region is CAWTGVLSGNTIYF. The covered CDR3 bases are TGTGCCTGGACAGGAGTACTCTCTGGAAACACC.